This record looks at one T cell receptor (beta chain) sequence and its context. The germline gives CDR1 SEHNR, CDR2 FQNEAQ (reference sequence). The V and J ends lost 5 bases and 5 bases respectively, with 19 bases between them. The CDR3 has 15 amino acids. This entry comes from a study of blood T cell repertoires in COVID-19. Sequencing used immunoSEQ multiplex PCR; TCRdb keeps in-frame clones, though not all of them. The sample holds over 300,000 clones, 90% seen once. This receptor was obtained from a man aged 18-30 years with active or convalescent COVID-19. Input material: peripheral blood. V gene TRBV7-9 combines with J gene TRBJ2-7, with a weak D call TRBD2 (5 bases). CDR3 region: CASSPPGLSANEQYF. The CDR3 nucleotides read TGTGCCAGCAGCCCCCCCGGACTTTCAGCCAACGAGCAGTACTTC.